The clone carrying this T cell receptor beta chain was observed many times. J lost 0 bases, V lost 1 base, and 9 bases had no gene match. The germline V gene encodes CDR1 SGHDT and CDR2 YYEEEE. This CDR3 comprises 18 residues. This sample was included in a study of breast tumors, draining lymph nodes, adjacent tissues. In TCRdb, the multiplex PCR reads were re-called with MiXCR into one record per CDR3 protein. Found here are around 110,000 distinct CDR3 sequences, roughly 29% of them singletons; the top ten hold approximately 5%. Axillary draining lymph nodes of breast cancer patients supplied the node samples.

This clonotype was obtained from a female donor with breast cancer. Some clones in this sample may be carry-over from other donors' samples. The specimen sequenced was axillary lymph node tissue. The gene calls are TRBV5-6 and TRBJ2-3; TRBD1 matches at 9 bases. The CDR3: CASSLLPGQGTSTDTQYF. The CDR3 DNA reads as TGTGCCAGCAGCTTGCTACCGGGACAGGGCACTAGCACAGATACGCAGTATTTT.